These T cell receptor beta chains were read from a single sample in a study of response to subunit inactivated influenza vaccine. From the RT-PCR reads, TCRdb called clonotypes with MiXCR, one entry per CDR3 protein. This table holds a few hundred thousand distinct CDR3 sequences, approximately 7.8% found once. The specimen was PBMCs from blood, collected less than 30 months after vaccination. These receptors all stem from a man aged 50 to 69 who received an inactivated influenza vaccine. Both conserved end residues are trimmed from each CDR3.

cdr3_aa: ASSEMVGNEKLF; j_call: TRBJ1-4; v_call: TRBV6-1
cdr3_aa: ASSPPSPSNEQF; j_call: TRBJ2-1; v_call: TRBV5-1
cdr3_aa: SAREQRQGFYEQY; j_call: TRBJ2-7; v_call: TRBV20-1
cdr3_aa: ASSYRAGGSDTQY; j_call: TRBJ2-3; v_call: TRBV5-1
cdr3_aa: AIPRDREDTGELF; j_call: TRBJ2-2; v_call: TRBV10-3
cdr3_aa: ASSQGPKRNYGYT; j_call: TRBJ1-2; v_call: TRBV3-1
cdr3_aa: ASSQEPGGYSNQPQH; j_call: TRBJ1-5; v_call: TRBV4-1
cdr3_aa: ASMQYGKQF; j_call: TRBJ2-1; v_call: TRBV25-1
cdr3_aa: ASSDELNQPQH; j_call: TRBJ1-5; v_call: TRBV2
cdr3_aa: AWTRQGNQPQH; j_call: TRBJ1-5; v_call: TRBV30
cdr3_aa: AIRPDRGRNEQF; j_call: TRBJ2-1; v_call: TRBV10-3
cdr3_aa: ASSYHQTRVSYEQY; j_call: TRBJ2-7; v_call: TRBV6-5
cdr3_aa: SARDLISAEGLF; j_call: TRBJ2-2; v_call: TRBV20-1
cdr3_aa: ASSLVWGANTGELF; j_call: TRBJ2-2; v_call: TRBV7-2
cdr3_aa: ASGQGDHEQY; j_call: TRBJ2-7; v_call: TRBV12-3/TRBV12-4
cdr3_aa: ASSKTAQGTEAF; j_call: TRBJ1-1; v_call: TRBV7-8
cdr3_aa: ASSVGAGGPGTGELF; j_call: TRBJ2-2; v_call: TRBV9
cdr3_aa: ASSLSGALETQY; j_call: TRBJ2-5; v_call: TRBV25-1
cdr3_aa: ASSQSGQGFYGYT; j_call: TRBJ1-2; v_call: TRBV4-1
cdr3_aa: ASGRVRPTRFNEQF; j_call: TRBJ2-1; v_call: TRBV6-1
cdr3_aa: SATKTGVNEKLF; j_call: TRBJ1-4; v_call: TRBV20-1
cdr3_aa: ASTGQGAPNQPQH; j_call: TRBJ1-5; v_call: TRBV12-3/TRBV12-4
cdr3_aa: ASSIGGTGHGYT; j_call: TRBJ1-2; v_call: TRBV5-1
cdr3_aa: ASSLGQYSYNSPLH; j_call: TRBJ1-6; v_call: TRBV5-5
cdr3_aa: SVERFKRVLPISQNIQY; j_call: TRBJ2-4; v_call: TRBV29-1
cdr3_aa: ASSFWQTAVSGANVLT; j_call: TRBJ2-6; v_call: TRBV28
cdr3_aa: ASSPTLDRNTEAF; j_call: TRBJ1-1; v_call: TRBV18
cdr3_aa: ASNSYRGGNTEAF; j_call: TRBJ1-1; v_call: TRBV12-3/TRBV12-4
cdr3_aa: ASSSDDTGAGELF; j_call: TRBJ2-2; v_call: TRBV12-3/TRBV12-4
cdr3_aa: ASSLGSAWGMSNQPQH; j_call: TRBJ1-5; v_call: TRBV28
cdr3_aa: AWSREGAIGYEQY; j_call: TRBJ2-7; v_call: TRBV30
cdr3_aa: ASSYQLGGTSSYEQY; j_call: TRBJ2-7; v_call: TRBV6-2/TRBV6-3
cdr3_aa: ASSSSGYGYT; j_call: TRBJ1-2; v_call: TRBV12-3/TRBV12-4
cdr3_aa: ATTPGMRRTDTQY; j_call: TRBJ2-3; v_call: TRBV6-1
cdr3_aa: ASSQKPGTSRYNEQF; j_call: TRBJ2-1; v_call: TRBV14
cdr3_aa: ASSDSEPYEQY; j_call: TRBJ2-7; v_call: TRBV3-1
cdr3_aa: ASSLWGGTGYT; j_call: TRBJ1-2; v_call: TRBV27
cdr3_aa: ASSQDSGGAYPYEQY; j_call: TRBJ2-7; v_call: TRBV3-1
cdr3_aa: ASSLVGTGFYNEQF; j_call: TRBJ2-1; v_call: TRBV7-2
cdr3_aa: ASSLTGPLQETQY; j_call: TRBJ2-5; v_call: TRBV12-3/TRBV12-4
cdr3_aa: ASSLLRSYEQY; j_call: TRBJ2-7; v_call: TRBV7-2
cdr3_aa: ASSPNGYDEQY; j_call: TRBJ2-7; v_call: TRBV18
cdr3_aa: ASSLAGTSPSYEQY; j_call: TRBJ2-7; v_call: TRBV7-2
cdr3_aa: ASSPRLLAGDTGANVLT; j_call: TRBJ2-6; v_call: TRBV6-1
cdr3_aa: ASNPGLARYEQY; j_call: TRBJ2-7; v_call: TRBV7-9
cdr3_aa: ASSQDWARSYEQY; j_call: TRBJ2-7; v_call: TRBV14
cdr3_aa: ASSPTGGQPQH; j_call: TRBJ1-5; v_call: TRBV12-3/TRBV12-4
cdr3_aa: ASSAGTSTGELF; j_call: TRBJ2-2; v_call: TRBV7-3
cdr3_aa: AISGQEDTEAF; j_call: TRBJ1-1; v_call: TRBV10-3
cdr3_aa: SIRTSSAQY; j_call: TRBJ2-3; v_call: TRBV29-1
cdr3_aa: ASSVGSANEKLF; j_call: TRBJ1-4; v_call: TRBV9
cdr3_aa: ASSQVRGLSGYT; j_call: TRBJ1-2; v_call: TRBV3-1
cdr3_aa: ASSLTQAPSTDTQY; j_call: TRBJ2-3; v_call: TRBV7-2